The rows below give T cell receptor beta chains drawn from one sample of a study of blood T cell repertoires in COVID-19. Method: immunoSEQ multiplex PCR; TCRdb's copy keeps in-frame clones and lacks some. This table has a few hundred thousand clones, 65% to 90% appearing once. The specimen sequenced was PBMCs or T cells enriched from blood (not recorded which). The receptors come from a woman between 40 and 55 years old with acute COVID-19. Both conserved end residues are part of each CDR3. The order of the fields is V gene, J gene, D gene, CDR3 protein. A D gene is named only where the DNA matches it firmly.

v_call: TRBV18
j_call: TRBJ2-3
d_call: -
cdr3_aa: CASSLGVGTDTQYF

v_call: TRBV19
j_call: TRBJ1-1
d_call: -
cdr3_aa: CASSATQGGSTEAFF

v_call: TRBV2
j_call: TRBJ2-7
d_call: -
cdr3_aa: CASCAQGLDEQYF

v_call: TRBV28
j_call: TRBJ2-5
d_call: TRBD1
cdr3_aa: CASSPGTGQETQYF

v_call: TRBV7-3
j_call: TRBJ2-1
d_call: TRBD2
cdr3_aa: CASTLGSLTSKHNEQFF

v_call: TRBV14
j_call: TRBJ1-5
d_call: -
cdr3_aa: CASSQDGGQPQHF

v_call: TRBV29-1
j_call: TRBJ1-1
d_call: -
cdr3_aa: CSVDQNTEAFF

v_call: TRBV28
j_call: TRBJ1-5
d_call: TRBD1
cdr3_aa: CASSLGQGYPQPQHF

v_call: TRBV7-2
j_call: TRBJ2-2
d_call: -
cdr3_aa: CASSFLSTGELFF

v_call: TRBV5-4
j_call: TRBJ2-1
d_call: -
cdr3_aa: CASTSPGVTYNEQFF

v_call: TRBV28
j_call: TRBJ2-7
d_call: -
cdr3_aa: CASSFEDSLTYEQYF

v_call: TRBV28
j_call: TRBJ1-2
d_call: TRBD1
cdr3_aa: CASSPPGGRSTF

v_call: TRBV19
j_call: TRBJ2-4
d_call: -
cdr3_aa: CASRELAKNIQYF

v_call: TRBV28
j_call: TRBJ2-1
d_call: -
cdr3_aa: CASSLNPHYANEQFF

v_call: TRBV19
j_call: TRBJ1-5
d_call: TRBD1
cdr3_aa: CASSISGQGHQPQHF

v_call: TRBV10-2
j_call: TRBJ1-2
d_call: -
cdr3_aa: CASSDRAGADYGYTF

v_call: TRBV19
j_call: TRBJ2-7
d_call: -
cdr3_aa: CASSMFYASEQYF

v_call: TRBV6-5
j_call: TRBJ2-7
d_call: TRBD2
cdr3_aa: CASRGGGLARHEQYF

v_call: TRBV19
j_call: TRBJ2-2
d_call: -
cdr3_aa: CASSIGGTGELFF

v_call: TRBV18
j_call: TRBJ2-7
d_call: -
cdr3_aa: CASSPPGLPYEQYF

v_call: TRBV7-9
j_call: TRBJ2-3
d_call: -
cdr3_aa: CASSAPSGEPQYF

v_call: TRBV5-1
j_call: TRBJ2-7
d_call: TRBD1
cdr3_aa: CASSLGTGINEQYF

v_call: TRBV7-2
j_call: TRBJ1-1
d_call: -
cdr3_aa: CASSLVNGGGAFF

v_call: TRBV19
j_call: TRBJ2-3
d_call: TRBD2
cdr3_aa: CASSNPAGGRTDTQYF

v_call: TRBV28
j_call: TRBJ2-7
d_call: -
cdr3_aa: CASERGLEQYF

v_call: TRBV7-2
j_call: TRBJ1-6
d_call: TRBD1
cdr3_aa: CASRDRVRGSPLHF

v_call: TRBV29-1
j_call: TRBJ2-2
d_call: TRBD1
cdr3_aa: CSVERDRGELFF

v_call: TRBV3-1/TRBV3-2
j_call: TRBJ2-1
d_call: TRBD2
cdr3_aa: CASSQETSGHNEQFF

v_call: TRBV14
j_call: TRBJ2-1
d_call: -
cdr3_aa: CASSHRGTGGGTNEQFF

v_call: TRBV4-2
j_call: TRBJ1-2
d_call: TRBD1
cdr3_aa: CASSHTGGANGYTF

v_call: TRBV9
j_call: TRBJ1-1
d_call: -
cdr3_aa: CASSVGRGNTEAFF